Following are 29 T cell receptor beta chains from one sample sequenced in a study of human T cells and chemical hapten exposure. TCRdb redid the calling of the RACE reads with MiXCR, one entry per CDR3 protein. The sample yields 75,000 to 90,000 distinct CDR3 sequences, approximately 8% seen once. Specified time point: patch test 1, 2 weeks after DPC sensitization. Specified treatment: therapeutic diphenylcyclopropenone sensitization with weekly scalp DPC. The material was whole blood, obtained in connection with sensitization to the hapten diphenylcyclopropenone (DPC). Source of these receptors: a woman younger than 45 with alopecia areata. Some clones in this sample may be carry-over from other donors' samples.

This clonotype was observed a handful of times. The chain joins TRBV7-9 to TRBJ1-5; D remains ambiguous. The CDR3 sequence is 13 residues long. Germline values: CDR1 SEHNR, CDR2 FQNEAQ (reference sequence). V lost 5 bases and J 7 bases, leaving 12 bases between the germline ends. The CDR3 spells CASSLKSSQPQHF. The CDR3 DNA reads TGTGCCAGCAGCCTCAAAAGTTCCCAGCCCCAGCATTTT.

This clonotype was detected ten times or more. The rearrangement links TRBV7-2 to TRBJ2-1, with D perhaps matching TRBD1 or TRBD2 (5 bases each). Per germline, CDR1 SGHTA and CDR2 FQGNSA. The ends were cut back, 6 bases at V and 6 bases at J, with 6 bases in the middle. The CDR3 is 11 amino acids. The CDR3 protein is CASRRGNEQFF. DNA for the CDR3: TGTGCCAGCAGGAGGGGCAATGAGCAGTTCTTC. Based on the CDR3 plus reference TRBV7-2 and TRBJ2-1, the full variable domain is GAGVSQSPSNKVTEKGKDVELRCDPISGHTALYWYRQSLGQGLEFLIYFQGNSAPDKSGLPSDRFSAERTGGSVSTLTIQRTQQEDSAVYLCASRRGNEQFFGPGTRLTVL.

This clonotype was counted between two and nine times. Just one base apart from a much larger clone, this may be a read error. The V call is TRBV6-5, the J call TRBJ1-6, with D perhaps matching TRBD1 (5 bases). The CDR3 is 14 amino acids. CDR1 is MNHEY and CDR2 is SVGAGI in the germline V gene. The CDR3 DNA reads TGTGCCAGCAGTTTGACCGGGACTGGTTCACCCCTCAACTTT. It translates to CASSLTGTGSPLNF.

On this clonotype itself: With a much larger clone just one base away, this may be a read error. This rearrangement joins TRBV20-1 to TRBJ2-7; the D call may be TRBD1 or TRBD2 (5 bases each). Germline V gene lookup returns CDR1 DFQATT and CDR2 SNEGSKA (reference sequence). Between the trimmed V and J ends, which lost 2 bases and 4 bases, there was a span of 12 bases. The CDR3 consists of 13 residues. Written as DNA, the CDR3 is TGCAGTGCTAGATGGAGCAGGGAGTACGAGCAGTACTTC. Its protein is CSARWSREYEQYF.

This clonotype showed up many times. J is TRBJ1-2 and V is TRBV7-9, with 10 bases that match TRBD1. The V gene's germline CDR1 is SEHNR and CDR2 FQNEAQ (reference sequence). This CDR3 comprises 16 residues. V was clipped by 7 bases and J by 2 bases; unmatched bases: 10. This chain's CDR3 is CASIPGQGTVNYGYTF. DNA of the CDR3: TGTGCCAGCATCCCGGGACAGGGGACTGTAAACTATGGCTACACCTTC.

This clonotype was counted at least ten times. The chain has TRBV9 and TRBJ2-3; D not certain. V was pared by 4 bases and J by 0 bases, with 9 bases between. The CDR3 extends over 14 amino acids. Germline V gene lookup returns CDR1 SGDLS and CDR2 YYNGEE. The CDR3, as DNA: TGTGCCAGCAGCCCATCTGCTAGCACAGATACGCAGTATTTT. Its protein product is CASSPSASTDTQYF.

This clonotype showed up many times. The rearrangement links TRBV12-3 or TRBV12-4 to TRBJ2-2; no firm D call. CDR3 size: 13 residues. V dropped 3 bases and J dropped 3 bases, with 5 bases sitting between them. The CDR3 loop reads CASSLTHTGELFF. CDR3 in DNA: TGTGCCAGCAGTTTGACGCACACCGGGGAGCTGTTTTTT.

This clonotype came up a few times. This sequence joins TRBV27 and TRBJ1-6; D remains unclear. The germline CDR1 and CDR2 sequences are MNHEY and SMNVEV (reference sequence). V was shortened by 3 bases and J by 8 bases, with 14 bases between the two germline ends. The CDR3 extends over 15 amino acids. For the CDR3, the DNA is TGTGCCAGCAGTTTTCTACGGGGTGGCGATTCACCCCTCCACTTT. It is translated as CASSFLRGGDSPLHF.

Turning to this clonotype: A much larger clone lies a single base off, so this may be a read error. The CDR3 coding sequence is TGTGCCACCAGCCGCCTGGGGCTGGGAGGCAATGAGCAGTTCTTC. Translated, it gives CATSRLGLGGNEQFF. This chain links TRBV15 with TRBJ2-1; TRBD2 might be the D (6 bases). The ends were cut back, 5 bases at V and 6 bases at J, with 17 bases in the middle. CDR1 is LNHNV and CDR2 is YYDKDF in the germline V gene (reference sequence). The CDR3 extends over 15 amino acids. The entire variable domain, with the rest obtained from reference TRBV15 and TRBJ2-1, is as follows: DAMVIQNPRYQVTQFGKPVTLSCSQTLNHNVMYWYQQKSSQAPKLLFHYYDKDFNNEADTPDNFQSRRPNTSFCFLDIRSPGLGDTAMYLCATSRLGLGGNEQFFGPGTRLTVL.

This clonotype was detected only a few times. The CDR3 reads CASSFPGRNNEQFF. The CDR3 DNA is TGCGCCAGCAGCTTCCCGGGACGTAACAATGAGCAGTTCTTC. The chain carries TRBV5-1 and TRBJ2-1; D may match TRBD1 or TRBD2 (5 bases each). V lost 2 bases and J 5 bases, leaving 11 bases between the germline ends. Germline CDR1 and CDR2: SGHRS and YFSETQ. This CDR3 has 14 residues.

This clonotype appeared many times. The chain uses TRBV19 and TRBJ2-1, with TRBD1 identical over 7 bases. Looked up from germline, CDR1 is LNHDA and CDR2 is SQIVND (reference sequence). V dropped 5 bases and J dropped 7; count of bases not matched to a gene: 2. The CDR3 runs to 12 residues. For the CDR3, the DNA is TGTGCCAGTAGTGGCAGGGGGAATGAGCAGTTCTTC. Its translation is CASSGRGNEQFF. Drawing the rest from reference TRBV19 and TRBJ2-1, the complete variable domain is DGGITQSPKYLFRKEGQNVTLSCEQNLNHDAMYWYRQDPGQGLRLIYYSQIVNDFQKGDIAEGYSVSREKKESFPLTVTSAQKNPTAFYLCASSGRGNEQFFGPGTRLTVL.

This clonotype was seen repeatedly, ten times or more. This chain links TRBV20-1 with TRBJ2-3; tentatively, D is TRBD1 (5 bases). V dropped 1 base and J dropped 5 bases, with 7 bases sitting between them. The CDR3 is made up of 12 amino acids. Germline V gene lookup returns CDR1 DFQATT and CDR2 SNEGSKA (reference sequence). CDR3 protein: CSARVRGDTQYF. The CDR3, as DNA: TGCAGTGCTAGAGTTAGGGGAGATACGCAGTATTTT.

This clonotype was counted between two and nine times. The rearrangement uses TRBV5-4 and TRBJ1-1, with a tentative D call TRBD1 (5 bases). Germline V CDR1 and CDR2: SGHNT, YYREEE (reference sequence). This CDR3 has 14 residues. V lost 4 bases to trimming and J lost 2 bases, with 12 bases between them. The CDR3 region is CASSPGAGNTEAFF. Written as DNA, the CDR3 is TGTGCCAGCAGCCCCGGGGCAGGAAACACTGAAGCTTTCTTT.

The table lists this clonotype with a few counts. CDR3 sequence: CASSYSSGSQPQHF. The DNA for the CDR3 is TGTGCCAGCAGTTACTCTTCGGGGAGTCAGCCCCAGCATTTT. The V and J genes are TRBV6-2 or TRBV6-3 and TRBJ1-5; D is undetermined. The CDR3 totals 14 residues. Trimming removed 0 bases at V and 6 bases at J, with 9 bases between. Germline V gene lookup returns CDR1 MNHEY and CDR2 SVGEGT.

The genes are TRBV5-4 and TRBJ1-2; tentatively, D is TRBD1 (5 bases). Trimming took 5 bases from V and 8 from J, leaving 19 bases between them. The length of the CDR3 is 14 residues. Looked up from germline, CDR1 is SGHNT and CDR2 is YYREEE (reference sequence). The CDR3 coding sequence is TGTGCCAGCAGTTTGCGGACGGACATTTTAGGCTACACCTTC. Protein sequence: CASSLRTDILGYTF. Combining the CDR3 with reference TRBV5-4 and TRBJ1-2 gives the whole variable domain ETGVTQSPTHLIKTRGQQVTLRCSSQSGHNTVSWYQQALGQGPQFIFQYYREEENGRGNFPPRFSGLQFPNYSSELNVNALELDDSALYLCASSLRTDILGYTFGSGTRLTVV.

At least ten counts were recorded for this clonotype. The chain is built from TRBV20-1 and TRBJ2-3; weak D call: TRBD2 (5 bases). Per the germline V gene, CDR1 is DFQATT and CDR2 is SNEGSKA (reference sequence). Trimming took 0 bases from V and 4 from J, leaving 14 bases between them. CDR3 length: 15 residues. In nucleotides, the CDR3 is TGCAGTGCTAGAGATCTGAGGGCATGGGCAGATACGCAGTATTTT. This encodes CSARDLRAWADTQYF.

The rearrangement links TRBV20-1 to TRBJ1-1; 8 bases are a match to TRBD1. V dropped 0 bases and J dropped 11; count of bases not matched to a gene: 14. CDR3 length equals 15 residues. Germline loops: CDR1 DFQATT, CDR2 SNEGSKA (reference sequence). CDR3 sequence reads: CSARDQGGLQGVAFF. CDR3 DNA sequence: TGCAGTGCTAGAGATCAGGGGGGATTACAGGGGGTTGCTTTCTTT.

The chain uses TRBV5-1 and TRBJ1-5; weak D call: TRBD1 (5 bases). Germline V gene lookup returns CDR1 SGHRS and CDR2 YFSETQ. CDR3 length: 14 residues. The ends were cut back, 0 bases at V and 7 bases at J, with 11 bases in the middle. The CDR3 protein is CASSLGGGDQPQHF. The CDR3 region has the DNA TGCGCCAGCAGCTTGGGCGGGGGAGACCAGCCCCAGCATTTT.

The genes are TRBV29-1 and TRBJ2-6; TRBD2 might be the D (5 bases). CDR1 is SQVTM and CDR2 is ANQGSEA in the germline V gene. Between the trimmed V and J ends, which lost 7 bases and 0 bases, there was a span of 16 bases. The CDR3 totals 16 residues. This CDR3 reads CSAVSTGSSGANVLTF. The CDR3 region has the DNA TGCAGCGCAGTCAGCACGGGGAGCTCTGGGGCCAACGTCCTGACTTTC.

This clonotype was counted many times. The rearrangement uses TRBV11-1 and TRBJ1-1; D unresolved. CDR1 and CDR2 (germline): SGHAT, FQDESV (reference sequence). V shed 5 bases and J shed 4 bases, with 11 bases lying between them. This CDR3 contains 13 residues. The CDR3 protein is CASSIGRLTEAFF. In DNA form, the CDR3 reads TGTGCCAGCAGCATAGGTCGACTCACTGAAGCTTTCTTT.

Only a few counts were recorded for this clonotype. V usage is TRBV6-1 and J usage is TRBJ2-2, with a weak D call TRBD1 (6 bases). Looked up from germline, CDR1 is MNHNS and CDR2 is SASEGT. The V and J ends lost 2 bases and 6 bases respectively, with 10 bases between them. CDR3 length: 14 amino acids. The CDR3 sequence: CASSETRTAGELFF. CDR3 nucleotides: TGTGCCAGCAGTGAAACACGGACAGCCGGGGAGCTGTTTTTT.

This chain joins TRBV20-1 and TRBJ1-6; no firm D call. This CDR3 spans 17 amino acids. CDR1 and CDR2 (germline): DFQATT, SNEGSKA (reference sequence). V was cut by 1 base and J by 0 bases, with 13 bases left in between. CDR3 DNA: TGCAGTGCTAGAGTGGCCGCTGCGAGCTCCTATAATTCACCCCTCCACTTT. As protein: CSARVAAASSYNSPLHF.

This clonotype has a count of ten or more. This sequence joins TRBV11-2 and TRBJ2-7; TRBD2 agrees at 9 bases. This CDR3 contains 16 residues. With 1 base clipped from V and 3 bases from J, the junction kept 7 bases outside the gene matches. The germline V gene has CDR1 SGHAT and CDR2 FQNNGV. The CDR3 reads CASSLGGGALIYEQYF. The CDR3 coding sequence is TGTGCCAGCAGCTTAGGCGGGGGGGCCCTAATCTACGAGCAGTACTTC.

This clonotype was observed many times. The chain carries TRBV9 and TRBJ2-7; no clear D gene. This CDR3 contains 13 residues. V lost 4 bases and J lost 4, with 12 bases in between. CDR1 SGDLS and CDR2 YYNGEE come from the germline V gene. In nucleotides, the CDR3 is TGTGCCAGCAGCCCCACCCCCGGGTACGAGCAGTACTTC. This codes for CASSPTPGYEQYF.

This clonotype was counted at least ten times. The chain carries TRBV5-1 and TRBJ1-1; D is uncertain. CDR3 size: 13 residues. The V and J ends lost 3 bases and 4 bases respectively, with 10 bases between them. Germline V CDR1 and CDR2: SGHRS, YFSETQ. CDR3 protein: CASSYGPATEAFF. For the CDR3, the DNA is TGCGCCAGCAGCTACGGGCCAGCCACTGAAGCTTTCTTT.

This clonotype was observed at least ten times. The J gene is TRBJ2-7, the V gene TRBV6-5; 8 nucleotides align to TRBD1. This CDR3 comprises 14 residues. Germline loops: CDR1 MNHEY, CDR2 SVGAGI. V lost 6 bases to trimming and J lost 0 bases; unmatched junction nucleotides: 4. CDR3 in amino acids: CASRTGTGSYEQYF. For the CDR3, the DNA is TGTGCCAGCAGAACCGGGACAGGCTCCTACGAGCAGTACTTC.

This clonotype was observed a few times. This rearrangement joins TRBV27 to TRBJ2-3; 8 bases match TRBD1. Germline trimming cut 8 bases from V and 2 bases from J; bases unmatched to any gene: 15. The germline CDR1 and CDR2 sequences are MNHEY and SMNVEV (reference sequence). The CDR3 totals 17 residues. This CDR3 reads CASALDRARTFTDTQYF. CDR3 sequence (DNA): TGTGCCAGCGCCTTGGACAGGGCCCGAACCTTCACAGATACGCAGTATTTT.

The genes are TRBV12-3 or TRBV12-4 and TRBJ1-2; 7 positions match TRBD1. CDR3 length: 13 residues. With V trimmed by 5 bases and J by 7 bases, 7 bases remained unmatched. CDR3 nucleotides: TGTGCCAGCAGTCCTAGACAGGGATCTGGCTACACCTTC. Its protein is CASSPRQGSGYTF.

In its sample, this clonotype was seen many times. J is TRBJ1-1 and V is TRBV20-1; 12 nucleotides line up with TRBD1. After removal of 0 bases from V and 5 bases from J, the junction contained 7 bases not matched to a gene. The CDR3 runs to 16 residues. CDR1 DFQATT and CDR2 SNEGSKA come from the germline V gene (reference sequence). For the CDR3, the DNA is TGCAGTGCTAGAGACCCGGGACAGGGGGCTCAGACTGAAGCTTTCTTT. Protein product: CSARDPGQGAQTEAFF.